This TCR beta chain was sequenced in a study of T cells in localized non-small cell lung cancer. In the case of this clone: The antigen is unknown.

V dropped 0 bases and J dropped 4 bases, with 11 bases sitting between them. This CDR3 is built from 15 residues. Germline CDR1 reads SGHAT; CDR2 reads FQNNGV. Only in-frame clones appear in the TCRdb table, and some are missing; sequencing was by immunoSEQ multiplex PCR. The profile shows roughly 53,000 clones, around 80% of them singletons. Whole-study results and caveats: Exceeding tumor, uninvolved adjacent lung had the highest T cell clonality. Investigators sequenced only a single tumor region, leaving heterogeneity possible. The study detected a median roughly 61 of the top 100 tumor clones in adjacent lung. Blood T cell density predicted longer survival; adjacent-lung clonality, shorter.

The J gene is TRBJ2-3, the V gene TRBV11-2; D is possibly TRBD2 (6 bases). The receptor's source is a man aged 35-75 years with stage III lung adenocarcinoma. This sample comprised peripheral blood mononuclear cells, obtained before any cancer treatment. The DNA of the CDR3 is TGTGCCAGCAGCTTAGAACCGGGGGAGCCAGATACGCAGTATTTT. This gives the protein CASSLEPGEPDTQYF.